This TCR beta chain was retrieved from a study of blood T cell repertoires in COVID-19 (dated by TCRdb to the early 2020s). At the level of the whole study: Samples covering the acute and convalescent phases of COVID-19 were provided by collaborators in the United States, Italy and Spain. Where available, HLA class I and class II types were taken from metadata supplied by the sample provider and were not determined by assay-based typing. The dataset comprised deeply sampled blood TCRbeta repertoires from subjects exposed to, actively infected with, or recovered from COVID-19. The material from the prospective study consisted of cDNA or gDNA derived from T cells, B-cell-depleted T cells, or PBMCs. The samples were drawn from the first 160 participants of the ongoing ImmuneRACE study and from 1,254 subjects provided by 6 global collaborators. A de-identified subject ID, COVID-19 status, age in years and sex were almost always included in the sample metadata. The repertoires were released in a freely available public database meant as a resource for research on the immune response to SARS-CoV-2. The study at large found these results: How much clinical and demographic metadata was included differed by source and by participant, and the metadata was provided uncurated.

This clone was observed a single time. The clone's antigen remains unknown. Per-base qualities were not stored, and no clone one base away is much larger. Enrolling through a virtual design, the prospective study's participants ranged in age from roughly 18 to 90 years and lived across 20 to 25 United States geographic areas. Cohort assignment in the prospective study relied on participant-reported clinical history from a screening survey and a study questionnaire. In the prospective study, whole blood, serum and a nasopharyngeal or oropharyngeal swab were collected from each participant by mobile phlebotomists. Prospective study participants could optionally give additional blood draws and questionnaires over a 2-month period. Blood samples from the prospective study were shipped frozen or at room temperature prior to DNA extraction. TCRbeta CDR3 regions were amplified from genomic DNA using the immunoSEQ Assay, a bias-controlled multiplex PCR. On the authors' methods: Nucleated cell counts per sample were estimated from amplification of reference gene primers within the assay. Sequence reads were collapsed and filtered to measure the absolute abundance of every unique TCRbeta CDR3 rearrangement. Productive Simpson clonality was computed per sample as the square root of Simpson's diversity index over productive rearrangements. TCRdb mirrors the immuneACCESS table, restricted to in-frame sequences. Some clones are absent from its copies; in checked studies, under half trace to an unresolved V gene, and the reason for the others is unknown. The V and J calls and clone size were taken over from that table, and D and trimming were inferred from the DNA. Across this sample there are about 220,000 clones, with about four fifths seen only once. The ten largest make up 1.3% of the sample.

According to the germline V gene (reference sequence), CDR1 reads GTSNPN and CDR2 reads SVGIG. The CDR3 holds 14 amino acids from the cysteine to the phenylalanine. Only the CDR3 DNA is retained, 42 bases long and in frame from the first base. The junction shows trimming of 8 bases on V and 0 bases on J, plus 11 bases between the germline ends. Sequenced input: PBMCs or T cells enriched from blood (not recorded which). The clonotype originates from a woman aged 40 to 50 with acute COVID-19. This chain joins TRBV30 to TRBJ2-6; the D gene assignment is ambiguous. CDR3 protein: CAAYVASGANVLTF. The base sequence is TGTGCCGCCTACGTAGCCTCTGGGGCCAACGTCCTGACTTTC.